Presented here are 8 T cell receptor beta chains from one specimen sequenced in a study of Ad26.COV2.S vaccination and SARS-CoV-2 variants. Regarding treatment: over 15 received Ad26.COV2.S at low or high dose, single or two shots; five or six received placebo; per-sample allocation not given. Sampling was performed 63 days after the first vaccine or placebo injection. The protocol was immunoSEQ multiplex PCR, while the TCRdb copy is restricted to in-frame clones and leaves out a portion. The data hold over 400,000 clones, with about 92% observed a single time. The sequencing here drew on peripheral blood, taken in a trial of Ad26.COV2.S vaccine versus placebo. These TCRs come from a person between 18 and 65 years old who received the Ad26.COV2.S COVID-19 vaccine or a placebo.

This chain links TRBV2 with TRBJ2-7; D gene unclear. Trimming left V 7 bases short and J 0 bases short, with 31 bases between. Germline lookup yields CDR1 SNHLY and CDR2 FYNNEI. The CDR3 has 20 amino acids. The chain's CDR3 is CASILPGQKNWAQDSYEQYF. The CDR3 DNA sequence: TGTGCCAGCATTCTCCCGGGTCAGAAAAATTGGGCCCAAGACTCCTACGAGCAGTACTTC. The full variable domain, completed using reference TRBV2 and TRBJ2-7, is EPEVTQTPSHQVTQMGQEVILRCVPISNHLYFYWYRQILGQKVEFLVSFYNNEISEKSEIFDDQFSVERPDGSNFTLKIRSTKLEDSAMYFCASILPGQKNWAQDSYEQYFGPGTRLTVT.

The rearrangement links TRBV6-5 to TRBJ2-7; D remains ambiguous. CDR1 and CDR2 from the germline V gene are MNHEY and SVGAGI. This CDR3 is built from 16 residues. V was clipped by 0 bases and J by 2 bases, with 14 bases between them. The CDR3 is CASSYSSSTNPYEQYF. DNA of the CDR3: TGTGCCAGCAGTTACTCGAGTTCGACGAACCCCTACGAGCAGTACTTC.

The chain combines TRBV28 with TRBJ1-5; 10 bases line up with TRBD1. The V gene's germline CDR1 is MDHEN and CDR2 SYDVKM. V trimming: 6 bases; J trimming: 6 bases; junction bases outside the gene matches: 5. The CDR3 consists of 14 residues. The DNA for the CDR3 is TGTGCCAGCAGCCGGACAGGGGGGGTTCAGCCCCAGCATTTT. Its translation is CASSRTGGVQPQHF.

The gene calls are TRBV5-8 and TRBJ2-2, with D tentatively TRBD1 or TRBD2 (5 bases each). Trimming shortened V by 4 bases and J by 2 bases, and 12 bases separated the two germline ends. CDR1 is SGHTS and CDR2 is YDEGEE in the germline V gene. This CDR3 has 15 residues. The CDR3 nucleotides are TGTGCCAGCAGCGTGGGACCCTTTAACACCGGGGAGCTGTTTTTT. This translates into CASSVGPFNTGELFF.

V gene TRBV12-3 or TRBV12-4 combines with J gene TRBJ1-1; D may be TRBD1 (5 bases). There are 12 residues in the CDR3. V was clipped by 6 bases and J by 10 bases, with 15 bases between them. CDR3 amino acids: CASSPGPVGAFF. The CDR3 DNA reads TGTGCCAGCAGCCCGGGACCCGTAGGAGCTTTCTTT.

The chain combines TRBV5-6 with TRBJ1-5, with 7 bases matching TRBD1. Germline V CDR1 and CDR2: SGHDT, YYEEEE. V trimming: 0 bases; J trimming: 1 base; junction bases outside the gene matches: 1. The CDR3 covers 15 residues. Written as DNA, the CDR3 is TGTGCCAGCAGCTTGGGCAGGGGGAGCAATCAGCCCCAGCATTTT. Translation gives CASSLGRGSNQPQHF.

The V and J genes are TRBV11-2 and TRBJ2-2; tentative D call: TRBD1 (6 bases). This CDR3 is built from 15 residues. Germline lookup yields CDR1 SGHAT and CDR2 FQNNGV. The V and J ends lost 7 bases and 5 bases respectively, with 17 bases between them. CDR3 sequence (DNA): TGTGCCAGCACCGACCAACAGGGAATTACCGGGGAGCTGTTTTTT. It codes for CASTDQQGITGELFF.

The V and J genes are TRBV28 and TRBJ1-6; no reliable D call. The CDR3 loop spans 12 amino acids. Germline assignment: CDR1 MDHEN and CDR2 SYDVKM. The CDR3 spells CAGSDGNSPLHF. CDR3 nucleotides: TGTGCGGGGAGTGATGGTAATTCACCCCTCCACTTT.